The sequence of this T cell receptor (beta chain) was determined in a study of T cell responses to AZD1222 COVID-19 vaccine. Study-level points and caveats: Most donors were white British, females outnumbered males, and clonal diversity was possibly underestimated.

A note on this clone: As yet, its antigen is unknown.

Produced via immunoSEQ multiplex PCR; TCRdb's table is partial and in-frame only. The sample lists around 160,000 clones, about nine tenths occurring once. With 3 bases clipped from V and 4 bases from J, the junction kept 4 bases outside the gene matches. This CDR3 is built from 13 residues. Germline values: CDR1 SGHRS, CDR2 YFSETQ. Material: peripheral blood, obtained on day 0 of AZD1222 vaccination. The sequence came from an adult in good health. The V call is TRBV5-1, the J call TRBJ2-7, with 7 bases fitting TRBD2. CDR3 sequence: CASSSGRDYEQYF. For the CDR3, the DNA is TGCGCCAGCAGCTCGGGGAGGGATTACGAGCAGTACTTC.